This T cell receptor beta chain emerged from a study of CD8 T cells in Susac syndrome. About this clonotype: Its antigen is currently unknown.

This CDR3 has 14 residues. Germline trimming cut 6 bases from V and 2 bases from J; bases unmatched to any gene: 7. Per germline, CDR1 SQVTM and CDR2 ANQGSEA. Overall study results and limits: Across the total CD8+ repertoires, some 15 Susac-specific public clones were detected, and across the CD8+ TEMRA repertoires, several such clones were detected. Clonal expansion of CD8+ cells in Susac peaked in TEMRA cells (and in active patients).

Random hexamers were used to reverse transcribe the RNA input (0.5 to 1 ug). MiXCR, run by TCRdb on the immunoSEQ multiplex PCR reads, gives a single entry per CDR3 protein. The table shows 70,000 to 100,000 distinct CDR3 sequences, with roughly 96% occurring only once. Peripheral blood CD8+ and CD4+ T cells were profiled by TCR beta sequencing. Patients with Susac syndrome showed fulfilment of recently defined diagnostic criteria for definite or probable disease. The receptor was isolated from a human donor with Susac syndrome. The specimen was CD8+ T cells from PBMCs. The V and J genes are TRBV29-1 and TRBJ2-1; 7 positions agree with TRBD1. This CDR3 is CSVPQGIAYNEQFF. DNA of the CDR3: TGCAGCGTACCACAGGGGATTGCCTACAATGAGCAGTTCTTC.